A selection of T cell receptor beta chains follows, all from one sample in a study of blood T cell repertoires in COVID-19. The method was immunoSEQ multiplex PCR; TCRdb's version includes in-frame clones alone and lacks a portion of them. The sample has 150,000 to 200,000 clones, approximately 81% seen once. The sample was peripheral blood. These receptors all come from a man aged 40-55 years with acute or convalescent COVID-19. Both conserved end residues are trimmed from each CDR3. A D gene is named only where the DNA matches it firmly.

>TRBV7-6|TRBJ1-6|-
ASSTTDRYDSPLH
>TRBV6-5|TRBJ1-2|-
ASSSYRRNYGYT
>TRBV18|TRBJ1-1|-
ASSPSQGGITEAF
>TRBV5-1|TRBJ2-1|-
ASSLGTPDYNEQF
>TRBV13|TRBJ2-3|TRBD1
ASSRQGQGGDTQY
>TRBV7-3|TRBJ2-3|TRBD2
ASSPIAGGLTDTQY
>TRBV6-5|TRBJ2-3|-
ASSLQWSTDTQY
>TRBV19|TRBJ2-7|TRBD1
ASSAGQGLGTYEQY
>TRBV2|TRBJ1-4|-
ASSEVSYSANEKLF
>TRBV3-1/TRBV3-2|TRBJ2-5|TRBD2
ASSQVAGAGETQY
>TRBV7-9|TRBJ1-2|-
ASSLSGAEANYGYT
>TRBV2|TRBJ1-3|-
ASQATVSGNTIY
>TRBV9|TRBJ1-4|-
ASSAGGATNEKLF
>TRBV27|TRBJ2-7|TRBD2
ASSYVVGPAGLSYEQY
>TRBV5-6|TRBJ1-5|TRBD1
ASSFGTGFTQPQH
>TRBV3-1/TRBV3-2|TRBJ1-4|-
ASSHSEKLF
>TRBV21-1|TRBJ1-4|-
ASSKALRRTNEKLF
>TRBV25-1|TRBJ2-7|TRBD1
ASRGQGGEQY
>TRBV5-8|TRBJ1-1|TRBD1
ASSTPWDRGMNTEAF
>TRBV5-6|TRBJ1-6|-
ASSFLGTNNSPLH
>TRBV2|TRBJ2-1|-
ASSDPSDEQF
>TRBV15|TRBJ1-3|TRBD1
ATSRGTGGVGNTIY
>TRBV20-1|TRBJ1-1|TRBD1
SASWDRGGLTEAF
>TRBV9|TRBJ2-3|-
ASSEGGPGDTQY
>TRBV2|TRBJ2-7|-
ASSTDGGLEQY
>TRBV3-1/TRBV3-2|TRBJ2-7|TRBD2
ASSQTSGGLEQY
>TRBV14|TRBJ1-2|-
ASSRRTALDGYT
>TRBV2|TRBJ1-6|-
ASRSQQSYNSPLH
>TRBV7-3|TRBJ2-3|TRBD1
ASSLLGGQLTDTQY
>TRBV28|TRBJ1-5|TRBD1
AGKSGQMNQPQH
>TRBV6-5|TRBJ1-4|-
ASSLSSGAGEKLF
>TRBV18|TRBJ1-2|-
ASSDRQAIYGYT
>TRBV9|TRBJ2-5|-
ASSVVGVQETQY
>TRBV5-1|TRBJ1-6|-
ATSQGDRNNSPLH
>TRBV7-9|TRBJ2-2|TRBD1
ASSPRGGWTGELF
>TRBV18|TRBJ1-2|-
ASSPQGDLNYGYT
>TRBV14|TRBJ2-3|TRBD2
ASSPRILAGAQDTQY
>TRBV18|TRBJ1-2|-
ASSLDSSDRKGYT
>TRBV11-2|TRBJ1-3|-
ASSLRNTIY
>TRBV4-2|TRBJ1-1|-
ASSQGAGENTEAF
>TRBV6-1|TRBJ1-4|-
ASSEGMEGYEKLF
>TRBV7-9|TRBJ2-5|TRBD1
ASSLGTGAETQY
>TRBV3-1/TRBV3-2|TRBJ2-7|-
ASSQDSTYEQY
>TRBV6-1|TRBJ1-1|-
ASSEMAGLSNTEAF